This T cell receptor beta chain was obtained from a study of beta chain features in type 1 diabetes. This clone was recorded a few times. Its target is unknown. Notes on the study in general: Naive, central memory and Treg TCRB repertoires seemed to resemble each other more closely in patients than they did in healthy donors. Type 1 diabetes patients had TCRB CDR3s that were shorter (moderately but significantly so) in all four CD4+ subsets.

The sequenced template was cDNA made from the entire isolated RNA. The average output of naive, central memory and regulatory T cell samples was about 3.3 million reads. Clones were read by immunoSEQ multiplex PCR, and TCRdb kept only the in-frame ones, dropping some. The sample includes 250,000 to 350,000 clones, over 12% of them seen just once. Germline CDR1 reads GTSNPN; CDR2 reads SVGIG (reference sequence). The CDR3 length is 11 residues. Trimming pared 4 bases from V and 4 bases from J, leaving 7 bases between. The chain carries TRBV30 and TRBJ1-1; D possibly corresponds to TRBD1 (5 bases). The TCR sequence derives from a man aged 18 to 35 with type 1 diabetes. The sample taken for sequencing was naive CD4+ T cells from blood. The CDR3 bases are TGTGCCTGGAAAAGGGGCACTGAAGCTTTCTTT. Its translation is CAWKRGTEAFF.